This TCR beta chain was captured by sequencing in a study of T cell responses to AZD1222 COVID-19 vaccine. Study conclusions and caveats: Only a handful of individuals given AZD1222 were seropositive at baseline.

Clones were sequenced by immunoSEQ multiplex PCR, and TCRdb holds only the in-frame ones, with some missing. The sample lists fewer than 150,000 clones; about 88% were seen once. V lost 2 bases to trimming and J lost 7 bases, with 9 bases between them. The length of the CDR3 is 14 residues. CDR1 and CDR2 (germline): LNHDA, SQIVND (reference sequence). Of note for this clone: The antigen is undetermined.

The source material was peripheral blood, sampled 28 days after the second AZD1222 dose. The gene calls are TRBV19 and TRBJ1-6; D is unclear. The clonotype comes from an adult who received the AZD1222 COVID-19 vaccine. CDR3 sequence (DNA): TGTGCCAGTAGTATATCGGCCAGCAATTCACCCCTCCACTTT. Translation: CASSISASNSPLHF.